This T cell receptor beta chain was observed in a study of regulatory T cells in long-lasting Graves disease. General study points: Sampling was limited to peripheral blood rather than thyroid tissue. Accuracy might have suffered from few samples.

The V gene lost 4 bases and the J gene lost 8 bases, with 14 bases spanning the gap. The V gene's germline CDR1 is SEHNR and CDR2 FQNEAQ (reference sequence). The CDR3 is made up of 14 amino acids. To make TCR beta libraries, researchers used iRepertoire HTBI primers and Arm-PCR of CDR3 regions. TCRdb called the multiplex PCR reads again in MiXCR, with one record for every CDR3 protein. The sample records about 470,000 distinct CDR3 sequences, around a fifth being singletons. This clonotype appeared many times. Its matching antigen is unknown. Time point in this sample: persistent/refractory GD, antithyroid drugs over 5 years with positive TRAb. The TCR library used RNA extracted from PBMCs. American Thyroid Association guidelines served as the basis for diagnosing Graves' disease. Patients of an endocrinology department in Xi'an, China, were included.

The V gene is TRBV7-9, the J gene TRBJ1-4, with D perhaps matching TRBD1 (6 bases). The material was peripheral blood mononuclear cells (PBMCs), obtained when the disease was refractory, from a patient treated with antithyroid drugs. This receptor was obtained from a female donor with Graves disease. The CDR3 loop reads CASSSGGADEKLFF. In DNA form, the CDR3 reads TGTGCCAGCAGCTCCGGGGGCGCGGACGAAAAACTGTTTTTT. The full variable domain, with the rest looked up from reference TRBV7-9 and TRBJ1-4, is DTGVSQNPRHKITKRGQNVTFRCDPISEHNRLYWYRQTLGQGPEFLTYFQNEAQLEKSRLLSDRFSAERPKGSFSTLEIQRTEQGDSAMYLCASSSGGADEKLFFGSGTQLSVL.